This T cell receptor beta chain was retrieved from a study of blood T cell repertoires in COVID-19. Study overall: Spain, Italy and the United States supplied samples that represented acute and convalescent COVID-19. From T cells, B-cell-depleted T cells, or PBMCs came the material, which was cDNA or gDNA.

V lost 1 base to trimming and J lost 1 base; unmatched junction nucleotides: 5. This CDR3 has 16 amino acids. The V gene's germline CDR1 is LGHDT and CDR2 YNNKEL (reference sequence). Per the original methods: Researchers report that nucleated cell counts were estimated from reference gene primer amplification. The repertoire was sequenced with immunoSEQ multiplex PCR; TCRdb's copy has only in-frame clones and lacks some. The V and J calls and clone size come from that table; D and trimming were worked out from the DNA. The sample lists approximately 350,000 clones, about 83% seen once, with around 3% in the top ten.

This receptor was taken from a man under 40 with active or convalescent COVID-19. Source material: peripheral blood. The V and J genes are TRBV3-1 (or the pseudogene TRBV3-2) and TRBJ1-1, with 8 bases matching TRBD1. The CDR3 protein is CASSQGAGTGNTEAFF. The CDR3 DNA reads as TGTGCCAGCAGCCAAGGGGCCGGGACAGGGAACACTGAAGCTTTCTTT.